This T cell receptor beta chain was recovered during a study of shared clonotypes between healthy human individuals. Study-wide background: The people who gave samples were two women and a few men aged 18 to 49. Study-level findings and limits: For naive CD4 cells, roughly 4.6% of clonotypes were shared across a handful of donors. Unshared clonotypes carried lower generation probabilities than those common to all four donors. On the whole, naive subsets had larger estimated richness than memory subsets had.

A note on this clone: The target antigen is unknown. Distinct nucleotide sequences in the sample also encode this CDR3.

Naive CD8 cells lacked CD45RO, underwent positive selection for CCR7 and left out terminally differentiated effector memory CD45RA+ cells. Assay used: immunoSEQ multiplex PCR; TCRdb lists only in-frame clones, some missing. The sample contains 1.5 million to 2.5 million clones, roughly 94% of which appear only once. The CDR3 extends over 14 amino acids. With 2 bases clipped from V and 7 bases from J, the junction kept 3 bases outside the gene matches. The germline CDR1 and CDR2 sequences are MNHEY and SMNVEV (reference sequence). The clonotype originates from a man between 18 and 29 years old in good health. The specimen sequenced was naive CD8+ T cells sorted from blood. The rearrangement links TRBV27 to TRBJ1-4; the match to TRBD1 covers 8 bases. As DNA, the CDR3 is TGTGCCAGCAGTTTACAGGGGGCCTCTGAAAAACTGTTTTTT. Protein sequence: CASSLQGASEKLFF.